The rows below give T cell receptor beta chains drawn from one sample of a study of T cells in Graves' hyperthyroidism and ophthalmopathy. Via MiXCR, TCRdb re-called the multiplex PCR reads, giving one row per CDR3 protein. This table has some 740,000 distinct CDR3 sequences, 11% to 15% appearing once. Input material: blood. These receptors all stem from a woman aged 18-29 years with Graves' hyperthyroidism. CDR3s include the opening cysteine and the closing phenylalanine or tryptophan. The order of the fields is J gene, D gene, clone size, CDR3 length, V gene, CDR3 DNA, CDR3 protein. The D gene is left open where the match is weak. For some rows the clone size is stated as once, few or many, or as a class when expanded; others skip it.

J: TRBJ1-1; D: .; size: few; length: 15; V: TRBV19; DNA: TGTGCCAGTACTCCCCGGGGGGGACTGAACACTGAAGCTTTCTTT; CDR3: CASTPRGGLNTEAFF
J: TRBJ2-5; D: .; size: many; length: 16; V: TRBV11-2; DNA: TGTGCCAGCAGCTACAACCTGGGCCCCGCGGGTGAGACCCAGTACTTC; CDR3: CASSYNLGPAGETQYF
J: TRBJ2-5; D: .; size: .; length: 13; V: TRBV20-1; DNA: TGCAGTGCGATTAATGGGGGCCTAAAGACCCAGTACTTC; CDR3: CSAINGGLKTQYF
J: TRBJ1-5; D: .; size: many; length: 16; V: TRBV6-1; DNA: TGTGCCAGCAGTCCTCCCGAGGGAGGGATCAATCAGCCCCAGCATTTT; CDR3: CASSPPEGGINQPQHF
J: TRBJ1-4; D: .; size: few; length: 15; V: TRBV10-3; DNA: TGTGCCATCAGTGAAGCGGGCAGTCCCGGGGAAAAACTGTTTTTT; CDR3: CAISEAGSPGEKLFF
J: TRBJ1-1; D: .; size: many; length: 14; V: TRBV5-1; DNA: TGCGCCAGCAGCCTGCTTGGGCAGAACACTGAAGCTTTCTTT; CDR3: CASSLLGQNTEAFF
J: TRBJ2-3; D: .; size: few; length: 17; V: TRBV2; DNA: TGTGCCAGCAGTGACAGGGGCCGCCACAGTTCCGTAGATACGCAGTATTTT; CDR3: CASSDRGRHSSVDTQYF
J: TRBJ1-3; D: .; size: few; length: 20; V: TRBV7-9; DNA: TGTGCCAGCAGCTCCACCATTGTCACGAGGACAGCAAGCTCTGGAAACACCATATATTTT; CDR3: CASSSTIVTRTASSGNTIYF
J: TRBJ2-1; D: TRBD2; size: many; length: 18; V: TRBV2; DNA: TGTGCCAGCAGTGAGGTTGGGACTAGCGGGAGGGCAGACAATGAGCAGTTCTTC; CDR3: CASSEVGTSGRADNEQFF
J: TRBJ1-5; D: .; size: many; length: 15; V: TRBV30; DNA: TGTGCCTGCTCGACAGGCCGGTGGAGCAATCAGCCCCAGCATTTT; CDR3: CACSTGRWSNQPQHF
J: TRBJ2-7; D: TRBD2; size: many; length: 13; V: TRBV11-1; DNA: TGTGCCAGCAGAGGGAGGGCCGGCCACGAGCAGTACTTC; CDR3: CASRGRAGHEQYF
J: TRBJ2-5; D: TRBD1; size: many; length: 20; V: TRBV4-1; DNA: TGCGCCAGCAGCCACCCGAGGTCCGGGGACAGTATTGGTCCCCAAGAGACCCAGTACTTC; CDR3: CASSHPRSGDSIGPQETQYF
J: TRBJ2-5; D: .; size: .; length: 14; V: TRBV24-1; DNA: TGTGCCACCAGTGATTTAACCCCTCACGGGACCCAGTACTTC; CDR3: CATSDLTPHGTQYF
J: TRBJ2-7; D: TRBD2; size: .; length: 20; V: TRBV11-3; DNA: TGTGCCAGCAGCCAAGCCCTTGTCCTAACTCCTGGCGGGAGGGCCTACGAGCAGTACTTC; CDR3: CASSQALVLTPGGRAYEQYF
J: TRBJ1-5; D: .; size: .; length: 14; V: TRBV18; DNA: TGTGCCAGCTCACGACAGGCCCTGGATCAGCCCCAGCATTTT; CDR3: CASSRQALDQPQHF